What follows are 13 T cell receptor beta chains derived from one specimen sequenced in a study of cytomegalovirus exposure and HLA in healthy donors. Researchers ran the PCR with 60 Vbeta and 13 Jbeta primers. Data came from immunoSEQ multiplex PCR; TCRdb stores just in-frame clones and leaves some out. In the table there are 150,000 to 160,000 clones, roughly three quarters of which are singletons. The sample comprised PBMCs. These receptors were obtained from a man aged 25-45 years in good health and CMV-seropositive.

This chain links TRBV14 with TRBJ2-5, with a possible D match to TRBD1 (5 bases). Germline CDR1 is SGHDN and CDR2 is FVKESK. The CDR3 has 14 amino acids. Between the trimmed V and J ends, which lost 0 bases and 6 bases, there was a span of 11 bases. The CDR3 sequence: CASSQDMTVKTQYF. The CDR3 coding sequence is TGTGCCAGCAGCCAAGATATGACAGTGAAGACCCAGTACTTC.

The CDR3 nucleotides are TGTGCCAGCAGTCCGATCGGGACAGGGGGCAATCAGCCCCAGCATTTT. Its translation is CASSPIGTGGNQPQHF. This chain connects TRBV27 to TRBJ1-5; TRBD1 agrees at 10 bases. This CDR3 comprises 16 residues. Germline CDR1 and CDR2: MNHEY and SMNVEV (reference sequence). V lost 5 bases, J lost 2 bases, and 6 bases stayed unmatched.

This chain joins TRBV9 and TRBJ2-2, with 10 bases lining up with TRBD2. V trimming: 1 base; J trimming: 6 bases; junction bases outside the gene matches: 6. The germline V gene has CDR1 SGDLS and CDR2 YYNGEE. The CDR3 contains 16 residues. The CDR3 is CASSVQGAGGSGELFF. For the CDR3, the DNA is TGTGCCAGCAGCGTACAGGGAGCGGGAGGGTCCGGGGAGCTGTTTTTT.

The V and J genes are TRBV19 and TRBJ1-1, with 7 bases matching TRBD1. The CDR3 sequence is 13 residues long. The V gene end was trimmed by 5 bases and the J gene end by 5 bases; junction bases not matched to a gene: 5. CDR1 and CDR2 (germline): LNHDA, SQIVND (reference sequence). The CDR3 sequence: CASSSRGLTEAFF. The CDR3 DNA reads TGTGCCAGTAGTTCTAGGGGGCTGACTGAAGCTTTCTTT.

J is TRBJ2-5 and V is TRBV5-1, with 9 bases aligning to TRBD1. J lost 3 bases, V lost 0 bases, and 6 bases had no gene match. The CDR3 totals 16 residues. In germline, CDR1 is SGHRS, CDR2 YFSETQ. The CDR3 protein is CASSLDGQGREETQYF. CDR3 coding DNA: TGCGCCAGCAGCTTGGACGGACAGGGGAGGGAAGAGACCCAGTACTTC.

The chain links TRBV28 to TRBJ2-7; 7 bases map to TRBD2. Germline CDR1 and CDR2: MDHEN and SYDVKM. The CDR3 runs 14 residues. J gave up 0 bases and V 6 bases, and 5 bases lay outside the gene matches. The DNA for the CDR3 is TGTGCCAGCAGGGGTGGGGGGGTCTCCTACGAGCAGTACTTC. Amino acid sequence: CASRGGGVSYEQYF.

V and J are TRBV2 and TRBJ1-1; 7 bases map to TRBD1. Germline V CDR1 and CDR2: SNHLY, FYNNEI. The CDR3 has 14 amino acids. J gave up 1 base and V 9 bases, and 8 bases lay outside the gene matches. The CDR3 DNA is TGTGCCAGACCCTGGGGGACAGAGAACACTGAAGCTTTCTTT. Translated, it gives CARPWGTENTEAFF. The full variable domain, its missing parts supplied by reference TRBV2 and TRBJ1-1, is EPEVTQTPSHQVTQMGQEVILRCVPISNHLYFYWYRQILGQKVEFLVSFYNNEISEKSEIFDDQFSVERPDGSNFTLKIRSTKLEDSAMYFCARPWGTENTEAFFGQGTRLTVV.

CDR3 DNA: TGTGCCAGCAGCTCACCACGGACTAGCGTTTACAATGAGCAGTTCTTC. Translation gives CASSSPRTSVYNEQFF. The chain links TRBV9 to TRBJ2-1; 9 nucleotides match TRBD2. Germline V lookup: CDR1 SGDLS, CDR2 YYNGEE. V was pared by 4 bases and J by 4 bases, with 9 bases of the junction left unmatched. CDR3 length: 16 residues.

This clone was seen many times. The junction differs from germline at one of its ends, possibly a read error. V gene TRBV5-1 combines with J gene TRBJ2-7; TRBD2 matches 12 bases. Germline V gene lookup returns CDR1 SGHRS and CDR2 YFSETQ. The CDR3 length is 14 residues. CDR3 region: CASSTSGGMGEQYF. In DNA, the CDR3 is TGTGCCAGCAGCACTAGCGGGGGGATGGGGGAGCAGTACTTC.

The rearrangement uses TRBV4-3 and TRBJ2-7; TRBD2 might be the D (6 bases). The CDR3 totals 14 residues. V gave up 0 bases and J gave up 5 bases, with 11 bases separating them. In germline, CDR1 is LGHNA, CDR2 YSLEER. CDR3 amino acids: CASSQDLGGDEQYF. The CDR3 region has the DNA TGCGCCAGCAGCCAAGATCTGGGAGGAGACGAGCAGTACTTC.

The rearrangement joins TRBV6-1 to TRBJ1-1; D may be TRBD1 (6 bases). Per the germline V gene, CDR1 is MNHNS and CDR2 is SASEGT. The CDR3 totals 14 residues. Trimming removed 7 bases from V and 4 bases from J, with 16 bases in between. This CDR3 reads CASKDSRWGTEAFF. The CDR3 coding sequence is TGTGCCAGCAAGGACAGCCGATGGGGCACTGAAGCTTTCTTT.

CDR3 protein: CASSELTGTARPEQYF. The CDR3 DNA sequence: TGTGCCAGCAGTGAACTCACCGGGACAGCCAGACCAGAGCAGTACTTC. The rearrangement links TRBV2 to TRBJ2-7; 7 nucleotides align to TRBD1. CDR3 size: 16 residues. V lost 2 bases and J lost 7; bases outside the gene matches: 14. CDR1 is SNHLY, CDR2 FYNNEI, per germline. The full variable domain, with the rest looked up from reference TRBV2 and TRBJ2-7, is EPEVTQTPSHQVTQMGQEVILRCVPISNHLYFYWYRQILGQKVEFLVSFYNNEISEKSEIFDDQFSVERPDGSNFTLKIRSTKLEDSAMYFCASSELTGTARPEQYFGPGTRLTVT.

This chain links TRBV11-2 with TRBJ2-7, with 9 bases matching TRBD2. J gave up 2 bases and V 5 bases, and 7 bases lay outside the gene matches. The CDR3 contains 15 residues. Looked up from germline, CDR1 is SGHAT and CDR2 is FQNNGV. CDR3 protein: CASSPSRGRAYEQYF. The CDR3, as DNA: TGTGCCAGCAGCCCTTCGCGCGGGAGGGCCTACGAGCAGTACTTC.